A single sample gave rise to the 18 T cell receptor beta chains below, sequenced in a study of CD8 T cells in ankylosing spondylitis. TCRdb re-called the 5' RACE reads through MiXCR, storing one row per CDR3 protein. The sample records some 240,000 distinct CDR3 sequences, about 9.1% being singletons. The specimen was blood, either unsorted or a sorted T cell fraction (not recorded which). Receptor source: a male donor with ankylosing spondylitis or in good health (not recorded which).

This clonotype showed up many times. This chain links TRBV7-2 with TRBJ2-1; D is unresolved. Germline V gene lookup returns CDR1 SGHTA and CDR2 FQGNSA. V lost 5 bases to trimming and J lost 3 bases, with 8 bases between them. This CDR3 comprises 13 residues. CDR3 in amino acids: CASSPYSYNEQFF. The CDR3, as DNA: TGTGCCAGCAGCCCATACAGCTACAATGAGCAGTTCTTC.

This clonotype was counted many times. In DNA form, the CDR3 reads TGTGCCAGCAGCCCGACTAGCGGGGCAACAGATACGCAGTATTTT. Translation gives CASSPTSGATDTQYF. The chain carries TRBV7-9 and TRBJ2-3; 11 nucleotides line up with TRBD2. Trimming at V came to 5 bases and at J to 3 bases, leaving 4 bases not matched to a gene. Germline V gives CDR1 SEHNR, CDR2 FQNEAQ (reference sequence). The CDR3 is made up of 15 amino acids. The whole variable domain, filled in from reference TRBV7-9 and TRBJ2-3, reads DTGVSQNPRHKITKRGQNVTFRCDPISEHNRLYWYRQTLGQGPEFLTYFQNEAQLEKSRLLSDRFSAERPKGSFSTLEIQRTEQGDSAMYLCASSPTSGATDTQYFGPGTRLTVL.

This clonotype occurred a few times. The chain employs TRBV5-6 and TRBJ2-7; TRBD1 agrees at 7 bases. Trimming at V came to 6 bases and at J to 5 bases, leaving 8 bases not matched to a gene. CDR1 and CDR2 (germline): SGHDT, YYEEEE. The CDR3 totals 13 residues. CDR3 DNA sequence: TGTGCCAGCATCCCAACGACAGGGAACGAGCAGTACTTC. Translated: CASIPTTGNEQYF.

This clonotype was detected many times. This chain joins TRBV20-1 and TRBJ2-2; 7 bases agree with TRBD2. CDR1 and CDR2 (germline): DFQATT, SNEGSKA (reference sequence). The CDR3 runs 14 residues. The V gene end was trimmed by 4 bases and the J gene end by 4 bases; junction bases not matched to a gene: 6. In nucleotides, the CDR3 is TGCAGTGCTACCCGGGAGGCATTCACCGGGGAGCTGTTTTTT. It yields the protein CSATREAFTGELFF.

The CDR3 nucleotides read TGCGCCAGCAGCTTCACCGGGACCGAGAACACCGGGGAGCTGTTTTTT. The encoded protein is CASSFTGTENTGELFF. This sequence joins TRBV5-1 and TRBJ2-2; D may be TRBD1 or TRBD2 (5 bases each). Trimming left V 2 bases short and J 1 base short, with 12 bases between. The CDR3 consists of 16 residues. Germline V gene data show CDR1 as SGHRS and CDR2 as YFSETQ. The full variable domain, with the rest looked up from reference TRBV5-1 and TRBJ2-2, is KAGVTQTPRYLIKTRGQQVTLSCSPISGHRSVSWYQQTPGQGLQFLFEYFSETQRNKGNFPGRFSGRQFSNSRSEMNVSTLELGDSALYLCASSFTGTENTGELFFGEGSRLTVL.

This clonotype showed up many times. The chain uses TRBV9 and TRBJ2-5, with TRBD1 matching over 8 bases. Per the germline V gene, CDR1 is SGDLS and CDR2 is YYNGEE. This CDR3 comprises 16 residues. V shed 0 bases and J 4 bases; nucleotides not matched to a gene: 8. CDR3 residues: CASSVGGRGQSETQYF. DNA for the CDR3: TGTGCCAGCAGCGTAGGTGGCAGGGGGCAATCAGAGACCCAGTACTTC. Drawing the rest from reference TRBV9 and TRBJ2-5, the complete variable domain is DSGVTQTPKHLITATGQRVTLRCSPRSGDLSVYWYQQSLDQGLQFLIQYYNGEERAKGNILERFSAQQFPDLHSELNLSSLELGDSALYFCASSVGGRGQSETQYFGPGTRLLVL.

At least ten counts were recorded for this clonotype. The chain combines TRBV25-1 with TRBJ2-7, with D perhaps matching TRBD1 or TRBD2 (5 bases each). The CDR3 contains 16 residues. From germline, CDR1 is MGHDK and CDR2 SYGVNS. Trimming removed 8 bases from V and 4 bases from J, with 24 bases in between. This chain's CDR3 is CASGSSGTNYRYEQYF. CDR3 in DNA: TGTGCCAGCGGATCGTCCGGGACCAATTACCGTTACGAGCAGTACTTC.

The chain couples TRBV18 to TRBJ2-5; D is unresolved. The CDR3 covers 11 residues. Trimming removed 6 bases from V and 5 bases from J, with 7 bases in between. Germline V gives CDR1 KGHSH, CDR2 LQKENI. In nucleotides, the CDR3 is TGTGCCAGCTCGACGGCGGAGACCCAGTACTTC. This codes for CASSTAETQYF.

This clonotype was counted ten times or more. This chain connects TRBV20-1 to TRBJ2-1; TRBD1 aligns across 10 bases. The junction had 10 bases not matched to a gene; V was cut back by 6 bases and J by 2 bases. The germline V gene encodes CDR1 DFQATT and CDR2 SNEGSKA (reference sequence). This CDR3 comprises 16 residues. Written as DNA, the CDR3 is TGCAGTGCCCCCACCCCGGGGACAGGGGCCTACAATGAGCAGTTCTTC. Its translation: CSAPTPGTGAYNEQFF.

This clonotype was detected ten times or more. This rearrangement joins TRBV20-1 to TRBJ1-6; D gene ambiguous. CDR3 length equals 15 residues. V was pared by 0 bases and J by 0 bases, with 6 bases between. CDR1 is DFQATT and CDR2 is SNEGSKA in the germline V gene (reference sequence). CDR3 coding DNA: TGCAGTGCTAGAGACCCGAACTCCTATAATTCACCCCTCCACTTT. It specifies CSARDPNSYNSPLHF.

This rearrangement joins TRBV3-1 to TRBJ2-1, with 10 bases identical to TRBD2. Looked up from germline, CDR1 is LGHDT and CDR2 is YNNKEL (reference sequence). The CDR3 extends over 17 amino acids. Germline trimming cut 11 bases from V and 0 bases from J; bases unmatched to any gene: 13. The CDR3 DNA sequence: TGTGCCTGCTCCCCCTTTCCTAGCGGGAGCTCCTACAATGAGCAGTTCTTC. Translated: CACSPFPSGSSYNEQFF.

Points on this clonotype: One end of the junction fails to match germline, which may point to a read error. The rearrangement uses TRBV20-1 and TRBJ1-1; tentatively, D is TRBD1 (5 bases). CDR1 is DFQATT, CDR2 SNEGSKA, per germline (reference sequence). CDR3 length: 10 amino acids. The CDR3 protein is CSARDSEAFF. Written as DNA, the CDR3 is TGCAGTGCAAGAGACAGTGAAGCTTTCTTT.

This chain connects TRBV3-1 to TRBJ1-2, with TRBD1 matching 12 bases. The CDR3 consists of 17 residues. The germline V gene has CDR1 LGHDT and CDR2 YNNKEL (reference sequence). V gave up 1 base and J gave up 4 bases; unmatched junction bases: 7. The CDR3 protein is CASSQAGTGGRSYGYTF. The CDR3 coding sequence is TGTGCCAGCAGCCAAGCCGGGACAGGGGGCCGAAGCTATGGCTACACCTTC.

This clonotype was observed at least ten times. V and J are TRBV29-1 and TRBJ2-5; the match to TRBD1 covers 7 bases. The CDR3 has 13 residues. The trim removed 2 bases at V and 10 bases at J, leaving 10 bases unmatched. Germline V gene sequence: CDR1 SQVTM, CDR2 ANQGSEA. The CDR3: CSVETSQGVIQYF. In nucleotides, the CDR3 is TGCAGCGTTGAAACCTCCCAGGGGGTTATCCAGTACTTC.

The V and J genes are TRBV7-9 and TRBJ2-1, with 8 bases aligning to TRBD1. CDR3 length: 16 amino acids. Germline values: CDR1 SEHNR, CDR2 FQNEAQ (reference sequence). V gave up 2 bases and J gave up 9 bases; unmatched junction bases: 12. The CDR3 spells CASSLLGTGSDSEQFF. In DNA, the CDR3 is TGTGCCAGCAGCTTACTCGGGACAGGTAGCGACAGTGAGCAGTTCTTC.

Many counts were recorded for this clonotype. The CDR3 here is CASSPDRGLYNEQFF. The CDR3 DNA reads TGCGCCAGCAGCCCCGACAGGGGGCTCTACAATGAGCAGTTCTTC. The V and J genes are TRBV5-1 and TRBJ2-1; 10 bases match TRBD1. Unmatched junction bases numbered 4, after V lost 4 bases and J lost 3 bases. The germline V gene encodes CDR1 SGHRS and CDR2 YFSETQ. The CDR3 consists of 15 residues.

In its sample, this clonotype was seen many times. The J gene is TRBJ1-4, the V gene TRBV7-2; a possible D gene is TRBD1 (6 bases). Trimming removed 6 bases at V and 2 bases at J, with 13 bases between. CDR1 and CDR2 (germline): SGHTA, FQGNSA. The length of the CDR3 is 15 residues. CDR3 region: CASRYTGRTNEKLFF. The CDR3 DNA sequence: TGTGCCAGCAGATACACAGGGAGGACTAATGAAAAACTGTTTTTT. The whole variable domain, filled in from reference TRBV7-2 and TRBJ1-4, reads GAGVSQSPSNKVTEKGKDVELRCDPISGHTALYWYRQSLGQGLEFLIYFQGNSAPDKSGLPSDRFSAERTGGSVSTLTIQRTQQEDSAVYLCASRYTGRTNEKLFFGSGTQLSVL.

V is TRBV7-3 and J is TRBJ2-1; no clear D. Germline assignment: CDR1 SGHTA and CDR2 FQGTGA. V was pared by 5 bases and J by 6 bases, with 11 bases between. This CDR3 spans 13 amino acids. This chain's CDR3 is CASSPPVGNEQFF. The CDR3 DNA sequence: TGTGCCAGCAGCCCCCCTGTAGGCAATGAGCAGTTCTTC.